The clone carrying this T cell receptor (beta chain) was seen many times. Its antigen is unknown. Germline CDR1 and CDR2: SGHAT and FQNNGV. The CDR3 spans 16 residues. Germline trimming cut 5 bases from V and 2 bases from J; bases unmatched to any gene: 4. The data belong to a study of CD8 T cells in ankylosing spondylitis. MiXCR, applied by TCRdb to the 5' RACE reads, yields one record per CDR3 protein. The sample holds some 220,000 distinct CDR3 sequences; roughly a tenth are singletons and the top ten take 2.6%. Study-level findings and limits: Previously reported in reactive arthritis synovial fluid and blood were some of the motif variants. It was reported that disease-linked clones were significantly enriched in matched ankylosing spondylitis synovial fluid. Disease-linked clones, CD8+, were relatively rare in peripheral blood. There was a TCR beta motif, made of several highly homologous variants, that appeared characteristic of ankylosing spondylitis blood.

Sequencing used blood, either unsorted or a sorted T cell fraction (not recorded which). The V and J genes are TRBV11-2 and TRBJ2-2; 11 bases align to TRBD1. The receptor was derived from a male donor with ankylosing spondylitis or in good health (not recorded which). The CDR3 nucleotides are TGTGCCAGCAGCAAGGGACAGGGGGTTAACACCGGGGAGCTGTTTTTT. Translation: CASSKGQGVNTGELFF.